This T cell receptor beta chain stems from a study of blood T cell repertoires in COVID-19. Clones were read by immunoSEQ multiplex PCR, and TCRdb kept only the in-frame ones, dropping some. The sample holds about 210,000 clones, around 80% seen once. Per germline, CDR1 SQVTM and CDR2 ANQGSEA. This CDR3 has 12 residues. V gave up 6 bases and J gave up 7 bases; unmatched junction bases: 3. This sequence originates from a woman in her forties with acute or convalescent COVID-19. V usage is TRBV29-1 and J usage is TRBJ1-3; 10 nucleotides align to TRBD1. The material sequenced was peripheral blood. The CDR3 is CSVAGQGNTIYF. The CDR3 nucleotides read TGCAGCGTGGCGGGACAGGGGAACACCATATATTTT. Using reference TRBV29-1 and TRBJ1-3 for the parts outside the CDR3, the full variable domain is SAVISQKPSRDICQRGTSLTIQCQVDSQVTMMFWYRQQPGQSLTLIATANQGSEATYESGFVIDKFPISRPNLTFSTLTVSNMSPEDSSIYLCSVAGQGNTIYFGEGSWLTVV.